Described below is a single TCR beta chain sequence and its context. Other DNA sequences in the sample encode the same CDR3. Using immunoSEQ multiplex PCR, the repertoire was profiled, and TCRdb retains in-frame clones only, with some absent. The repertoire holds fewer than 250,000 clones, approximately 80% seen once, with approximately 7.4% in the top ten. This sample was taken from a study of blood T cell repertoires in COVID-19. Germline CDR1 MNHEY, CDR2 SMNVEV (reference sequence). Trimming took 6 bases from V and 3 from J; bases not matched to a gene: 4. This CDR3 is 14 amino acids long. Enrollees, 18 to 89 years old, lived in some 24 US areas.

V gene TRBV27 combines with J gene TRBJ2-7, with 11 bases that match TRBD1. The TCR was taken from a middle-aged woman with acute COVID-19. The sample taken for sequencing was PBMCs or T cells enriched from blood (not recorded which). CDR3 region: CASRTGTGGYEQYF. The CDR3 region has the DNA TGTGCCAGCAGGACCGGGACAGGGGGCTACGAGCAGTACTTC.